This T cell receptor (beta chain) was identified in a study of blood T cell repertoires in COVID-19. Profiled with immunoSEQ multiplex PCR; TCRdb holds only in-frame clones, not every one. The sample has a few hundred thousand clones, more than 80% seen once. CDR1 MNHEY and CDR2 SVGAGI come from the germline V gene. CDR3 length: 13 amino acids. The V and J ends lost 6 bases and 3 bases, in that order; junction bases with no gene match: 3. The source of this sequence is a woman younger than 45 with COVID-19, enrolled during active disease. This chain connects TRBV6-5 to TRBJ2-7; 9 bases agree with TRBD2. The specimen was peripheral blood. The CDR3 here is CASSPLAGYEQYF. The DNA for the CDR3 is TGTGCCAGCAGCCCACTAGCGGGCTACGAGCAGTACTTC.